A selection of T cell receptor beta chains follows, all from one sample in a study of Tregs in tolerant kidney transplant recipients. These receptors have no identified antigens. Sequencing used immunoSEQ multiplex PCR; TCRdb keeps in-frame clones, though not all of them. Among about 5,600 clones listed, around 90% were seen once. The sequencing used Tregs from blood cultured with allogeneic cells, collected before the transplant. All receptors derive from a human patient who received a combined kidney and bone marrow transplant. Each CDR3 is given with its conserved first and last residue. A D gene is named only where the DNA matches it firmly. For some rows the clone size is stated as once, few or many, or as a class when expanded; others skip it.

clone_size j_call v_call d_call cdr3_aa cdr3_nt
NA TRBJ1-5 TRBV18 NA CASSPARTKPQHF TGTGCCAGCTCACCAGCCAGAACTAAGCCCCAGCATTTT
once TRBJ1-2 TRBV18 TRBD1 CASSPDRGIQGYTF TGTGCCAGCTCACCGGACAGGGGAATTCAAGGCTACACCTTC
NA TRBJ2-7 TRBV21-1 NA CASSSRETSYEQYF TGTGCCAGCAGCTCGCGTGAAACGTCATACGAGCAGTACTTC
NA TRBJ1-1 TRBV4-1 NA CASTQGSEGTEAFF TGCGCCAGCACCCAGGGCAGTGAAGGGACTGAAGCTTTCTTT
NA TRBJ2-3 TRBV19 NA CASSIGSPGDTQYF TGTGCCAGTAGTATTGGCAGCCCGGGGGATACGCAGTATTTT
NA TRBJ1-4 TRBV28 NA CASSWGVGEKLFF TGTGCCAGCAGCTGGGGGGTCGGGGAAAAACTGTTTTTT
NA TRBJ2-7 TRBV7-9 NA CASSLGLATSYEQYF TGTGCCAGCAGCTTAGGGCTGGCTACCTCCTACGAGCAGTACTTC
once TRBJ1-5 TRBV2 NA CASSESAVFYQPQHF TGTGCCAGCAGTGAAAGTGCGGTTTTTTATCAGCCCCAGCATTTT
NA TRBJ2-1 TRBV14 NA CASSQVSPGSWSSYNEQFF TGTGCCAGCAGCCAAGTGTCCCCTGGATCATGGAGCTCCTACAATGAGCAGTTCTTC
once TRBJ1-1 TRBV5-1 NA CASSLWQGLEAFF TGCGCCAGCAGCTTGTGGCAAGGGCTCGAAGCTTTCTTT
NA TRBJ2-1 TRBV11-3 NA CASSLAGGEQFF TGTGCCAGCAGCTTAGCCGGGGGTGAGCAGTTCTTC
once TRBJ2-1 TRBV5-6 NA CASSLSDRLSDEQFF TGTGCCAGCAGCCTATCGGACAGACTATCCGATGAGCAGTTCTTC
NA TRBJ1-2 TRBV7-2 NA CASSLESYASYGYTF TGTGCCAGCAGCTTAGAGAGTTACGCCAGCTATGGCTACACCTTC
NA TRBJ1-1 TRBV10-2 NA CASSEYGALEAFF TGCGCCAGCAGTGAGTATGGAGCCTTAGAGGCTTTCTTT
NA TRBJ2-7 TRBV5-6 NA CASSLVGGRHYEQYF TGTGCCAGCAGCCTCGTCGGGGGGCGGCACTACGAGCAGTACTTC
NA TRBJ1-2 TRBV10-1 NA CVSSGQGPYGYTF TGCGTCAGCAGTGGGCAGGGACCCTATGGCTACACCTTC
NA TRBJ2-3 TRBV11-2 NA CASSLGGPSDTQYF TGTGCCAGCAGCTTAGGTGGGCCTTCAGATACGCAGTATTTT
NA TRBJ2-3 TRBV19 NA CASREAGVGTDTQYF TGTGCCAGCAGAGAAGCAGGGGTGGGCACAGATACGCAGTATTTT
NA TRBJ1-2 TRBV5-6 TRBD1 CASSQIDRVDGYTF TGTGCCAGCAGCCAGATTGACAGGGTTGATGGCTACACCTTC
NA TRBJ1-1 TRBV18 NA CASSPPHAGLNTEDFF TGTGCCAGCTCACCACCGCATGCAGGATTGAACACTGAAGATTTCTTT
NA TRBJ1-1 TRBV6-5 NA CASGRQEVDTEAFF TGTGCCAGCGGACGACAGGAAGTGGACACTGAAGCTTTCTTT
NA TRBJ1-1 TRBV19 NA CASRPPGGTEAFF TGTGCCAGTAGGCCCCCCGGGGGGACTGAAGCTTTCTTT
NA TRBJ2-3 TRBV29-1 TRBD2 CSGTSGRATDTQYF TGCAGCGGGACGAGCGGGAGGGCCACAGATACGCAGTATTTT
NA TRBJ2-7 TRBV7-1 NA CASSQRSREQYF TGTGCCAGCAGCCAACGGAGTCGCGAGCAGTACTTC
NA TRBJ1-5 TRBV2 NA CASSESQTNQPQHF TGTGCCAGCAGTGAGTCGCAAACCAATCAGCCCCAGCATTTT
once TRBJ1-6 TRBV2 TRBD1 CASRPGTGPYNSPLHF TGTGCCAGCAGACCCGGGACAGGACCCTATAATTCACCCCTCCACTTT
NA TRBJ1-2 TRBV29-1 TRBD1 CSVIGTGAFYGYTF TGCAGCGTAATCGGGACAGGGGCTTTCTATGGCTACACCTTC
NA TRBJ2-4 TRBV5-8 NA CASSSRTIQYF TGTGCCAGCAGCTCCCGCACCATTCAGTACTTC
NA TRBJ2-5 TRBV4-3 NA CASSQGTRSETQYF TGCGCCAGCAGCCAAGGCACTAGATCAGAGACCCAGTACTTC
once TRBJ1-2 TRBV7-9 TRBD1 CASSPGQGDGYTF TGTGCCAGCAGCCCAGGACAGGGGGATGGCTACACCTTC
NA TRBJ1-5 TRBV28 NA CASGWVPFQGSNQPQHF TGTGCCAGCGGTTGGGTGCCGTTCCAGGGTAGCAATCAGCCCCAGCATTTT
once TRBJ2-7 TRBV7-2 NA CASSLARVIWGSSYEQYF TGTGCCAGCAGCTTAGCGCGAGTCATCTGGGGATCCTCCTACGAGCAGTACTTC
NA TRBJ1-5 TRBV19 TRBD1 CASSRRQGPLGNQPQHF TGTGCCAGTAGCCGACGACAGGGGCCTCTCGGCAATCAGCCCCAGCATTTT
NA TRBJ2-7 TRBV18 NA CASSPTGALEQYF TGTGCCAGCTCACCAACGGGGGCCTTGGAGCAGTACTTC
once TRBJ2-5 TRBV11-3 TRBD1 CASSPGQGAGAQYF TGTGCCAGCAGCCCGGGACAGGGGGCTGGGGCCCAGTACTTC
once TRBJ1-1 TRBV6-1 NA CASRWWSGTEAFF TGTGCCAGCAGATGGTGGAGTGGCACTGAAGCTTTCTTT
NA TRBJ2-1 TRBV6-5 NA CASSYSSGLSYNEQFF TGTGCCAGCAGTTACTCATCCGGGTTGTCCTACAATGAGCAGTTCTTC
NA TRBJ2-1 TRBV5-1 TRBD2 CASSLASGSYNEQFF TGCGCCAGCAGCTTGGCTAGCGGATCCTACAATGAGCAGTTCTTC
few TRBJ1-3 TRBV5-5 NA CASSLDIRGARGNTIYF TGTGCCAGCAGCTTGGATATACGGGGGGCGCGCGGAAACACCATATATTTT
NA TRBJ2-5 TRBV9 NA CASRPPPGDQGQETQYF TGTGCCAGCAGACCCCCCCCGGGCGACCAGGGCCAAGAGACCCAGTACTTC
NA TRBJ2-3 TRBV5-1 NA CASSIGAWDTDTQYF TGCGCCAGCAGCATAGGGGCCTGGGACACAGATACGCAGTATTTT
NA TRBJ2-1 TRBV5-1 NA CASSLWTQTTYNEQFF TGCGCCAGCAGCCTATGGACACAGACAACATACAATGAGCAGTTCTTC
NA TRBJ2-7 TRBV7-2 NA CASSLVGAYEQYF TGTGCCAGCAGCTTGGTGGGGGCCTACGAGCAGTACTTC